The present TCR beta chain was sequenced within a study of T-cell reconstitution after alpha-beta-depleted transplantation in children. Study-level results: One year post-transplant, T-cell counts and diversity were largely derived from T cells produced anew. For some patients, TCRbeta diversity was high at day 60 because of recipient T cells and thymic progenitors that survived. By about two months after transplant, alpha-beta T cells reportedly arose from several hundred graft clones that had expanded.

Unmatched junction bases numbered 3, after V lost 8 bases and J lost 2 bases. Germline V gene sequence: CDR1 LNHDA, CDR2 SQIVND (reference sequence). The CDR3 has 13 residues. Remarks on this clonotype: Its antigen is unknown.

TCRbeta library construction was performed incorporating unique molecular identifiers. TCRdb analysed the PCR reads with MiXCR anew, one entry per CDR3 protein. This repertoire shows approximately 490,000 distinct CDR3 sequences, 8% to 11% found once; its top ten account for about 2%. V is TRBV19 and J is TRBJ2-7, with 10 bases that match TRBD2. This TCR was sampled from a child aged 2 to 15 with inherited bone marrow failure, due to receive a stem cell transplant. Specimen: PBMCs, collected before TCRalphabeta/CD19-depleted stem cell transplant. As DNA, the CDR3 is TGTGCCAGTGGTACTAGCGGGACCTACGAGCAGTACTTC. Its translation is CASGTSGTYEQYF.